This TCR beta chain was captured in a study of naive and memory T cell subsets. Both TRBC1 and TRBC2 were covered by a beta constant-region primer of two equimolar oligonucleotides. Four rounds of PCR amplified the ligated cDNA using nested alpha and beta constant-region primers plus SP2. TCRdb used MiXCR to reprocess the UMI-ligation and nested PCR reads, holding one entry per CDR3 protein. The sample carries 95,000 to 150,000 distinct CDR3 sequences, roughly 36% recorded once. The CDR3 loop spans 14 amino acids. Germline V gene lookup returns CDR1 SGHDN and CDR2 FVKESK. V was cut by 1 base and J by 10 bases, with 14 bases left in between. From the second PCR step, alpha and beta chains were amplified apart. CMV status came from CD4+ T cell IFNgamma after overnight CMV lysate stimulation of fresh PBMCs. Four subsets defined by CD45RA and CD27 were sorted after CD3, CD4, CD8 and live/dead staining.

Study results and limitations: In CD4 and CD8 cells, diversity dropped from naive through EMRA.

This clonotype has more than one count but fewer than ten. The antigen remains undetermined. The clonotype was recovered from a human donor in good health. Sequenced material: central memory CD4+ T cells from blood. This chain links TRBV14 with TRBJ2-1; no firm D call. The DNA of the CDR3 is TGTGCCAGCAGCCAAGGACCACCCACCCGGGAGCAGTTCTTC. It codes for CASSQGPPTREQFF.